The following is a T cell receptor (beta chain) sequence with its context. Time point indicated: patch test 1, 2 weeks after DPC sensitization. Treatment of the sample: therapeutic diphenylcyclopropenone sensitization with weekly scalp DPC. The donor pool consisted of alopecia patients aged 18 to 70 years, considered suitable for DPC. This CDR3 region has 12 residues. The V gene's germline CDR1 is LGHDT and CDR2 YNNKEL (reference sequence). Trimming pared 3 bases from V and 6 bases from J, leaving 8 bases between. Original methodology: A typical sample had roughly 96,000 TCRs, with roughly 20,000 to 700,000 overall. TCRdb analysed the RACE reads with MiXCR anew, one entry per CDR3 protein. What appears here as the V and J calls and clone size reflects TCRdb's work, not the paper's. The sample carries 180,000 or so distinct CDR3 sequences, roughly 15% recorded once. The data were obtained in a study of human T cells and chemical hapten exposure.

The chain recombines TRBV3-1 with TRBJ1-1, with D unclear. The sequence was collected from a woman aged 25 to 45 with alopecia areata. Some clones in this sample may be carry-over from other donors' samples. The starting material was whole blood, obtained in connection with sensitization to the hapten diphenylcyclopropenone (DPC). The chain's CDR3 is CASSHHLSEAFF. The DNA of the CDR3 is TGTGCCAGCAGCCACCATCTTTCTGAAGCTTTCTTT.